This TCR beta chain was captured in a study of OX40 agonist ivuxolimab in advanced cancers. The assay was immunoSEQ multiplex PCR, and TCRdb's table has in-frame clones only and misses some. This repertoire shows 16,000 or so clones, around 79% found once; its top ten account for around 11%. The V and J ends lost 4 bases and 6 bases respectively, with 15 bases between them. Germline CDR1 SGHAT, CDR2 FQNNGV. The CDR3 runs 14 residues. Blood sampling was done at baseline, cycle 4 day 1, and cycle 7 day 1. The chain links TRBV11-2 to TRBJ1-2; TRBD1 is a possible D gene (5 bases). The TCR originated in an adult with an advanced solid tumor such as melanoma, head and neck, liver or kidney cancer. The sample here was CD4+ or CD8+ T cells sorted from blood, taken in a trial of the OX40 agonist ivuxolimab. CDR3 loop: CASSSPPDKDGYTF. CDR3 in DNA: TGTGCCAGCAGCTCGCCACCGGACAAAGATGGCTACACCTTC.